This T cell receptor (beta chain) stems from a study of blood T cell repertoires in COVID-19. Profiling relied on immunoSEQ multiplex PCR, and the TCRdb table lists in-frame clones only, not all of them. Here the sample spans more than 300,000 clones, roughly 90% being singletons. This clone was seen only a few times. CDR3 size: 11 residues. The V end was cut by 6 bases, the J end by 3 bases, with 4 bases between. Germline CDR1 is KGHDR and CDR2 is SFDVKD. The source is a woman in her seventies with COVID-19, enrolled during active disease. This rearrangement joins TRBV24-1 to TRBJ2-5; D is unresolved. Specimen: peripheral blood. The CDR3: CATSLEETQYF. The CDR3 coding sequence is TGTGCCACCAGTTTAGAAGAGACCCAGTACTTC.